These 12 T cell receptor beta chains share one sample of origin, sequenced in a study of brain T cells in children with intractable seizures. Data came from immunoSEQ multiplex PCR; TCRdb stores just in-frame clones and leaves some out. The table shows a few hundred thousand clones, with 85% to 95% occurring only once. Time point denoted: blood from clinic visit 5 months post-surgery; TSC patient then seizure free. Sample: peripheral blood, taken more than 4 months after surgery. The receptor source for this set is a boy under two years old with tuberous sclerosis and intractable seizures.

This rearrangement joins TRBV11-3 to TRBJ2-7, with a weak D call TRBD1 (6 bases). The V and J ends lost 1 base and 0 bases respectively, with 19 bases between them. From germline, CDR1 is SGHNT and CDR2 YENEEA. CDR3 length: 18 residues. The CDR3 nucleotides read TGTGCCAGCAGCTTAGGGGGCAGGGGACCCCAACACTCCTACGAGCAGTACTTC. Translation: CASSLGGRGPQHSYEQYF.

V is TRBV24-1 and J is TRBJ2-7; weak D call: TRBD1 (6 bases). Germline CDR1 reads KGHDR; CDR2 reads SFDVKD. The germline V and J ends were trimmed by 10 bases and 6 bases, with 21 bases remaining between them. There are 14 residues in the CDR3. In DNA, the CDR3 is TGTGCCACGGGGTCTGATACCTACAGGGCCGAGCAGTACTTC. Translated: CATGSDTYRAEQYF.

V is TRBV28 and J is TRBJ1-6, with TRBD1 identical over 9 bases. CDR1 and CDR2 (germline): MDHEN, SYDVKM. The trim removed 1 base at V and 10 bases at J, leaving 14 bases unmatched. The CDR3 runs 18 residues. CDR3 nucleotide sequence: TGTGCCAGCAGTTTATACGAGAGGGCCCACAGGGGGCGGTCACCCCTCCACTTT. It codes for CASSLYERAHRGRSPLHF.

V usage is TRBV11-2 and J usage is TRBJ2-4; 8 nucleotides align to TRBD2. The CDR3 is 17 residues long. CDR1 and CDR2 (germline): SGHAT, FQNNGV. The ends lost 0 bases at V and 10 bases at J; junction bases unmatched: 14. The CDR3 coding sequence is TGTGCCAGCAGCTTAGAGGATCAAGCGGGGGCCATTGGGATTCAGTACTTC. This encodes CASSLEDQAGAIGIQYF.

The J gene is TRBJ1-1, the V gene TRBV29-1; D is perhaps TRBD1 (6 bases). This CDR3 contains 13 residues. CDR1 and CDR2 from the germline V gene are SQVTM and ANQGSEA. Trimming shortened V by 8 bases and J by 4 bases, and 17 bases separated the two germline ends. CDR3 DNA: TGCAGCATCCTCCAAACAGGGACCACTGAAGCTTTCTTT. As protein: CSILQTGTTEAFF.

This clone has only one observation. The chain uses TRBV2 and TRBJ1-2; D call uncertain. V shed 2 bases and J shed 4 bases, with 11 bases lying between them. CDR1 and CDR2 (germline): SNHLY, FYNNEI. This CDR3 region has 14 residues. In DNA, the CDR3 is TGTGCCAGCAGTGAACTGCAGGTTGTCTATGGCTACACCTTC. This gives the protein CASSELQVVYGYTF.

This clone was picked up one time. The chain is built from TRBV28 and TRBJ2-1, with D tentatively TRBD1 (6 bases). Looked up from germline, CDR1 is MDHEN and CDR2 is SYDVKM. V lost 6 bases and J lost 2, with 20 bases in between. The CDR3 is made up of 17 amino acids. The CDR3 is CASRQGIIMSTYNEQFF. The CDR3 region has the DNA TGTGCCAGCAGGCAGGGGATTATTATGAGCACCTACAATGAGCAGTTCTTC. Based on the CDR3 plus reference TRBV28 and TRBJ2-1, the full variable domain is DVKVTQSSRYLVKRTGEKVFLECVQDMDHENMFWYRQDPGLGLRLIYFSYDVKMKEKGDIPEGYSVSREKKERFSLILESASTNQTSMYLCASRQGIIMSTYNEQFFGPGTRLTVL.

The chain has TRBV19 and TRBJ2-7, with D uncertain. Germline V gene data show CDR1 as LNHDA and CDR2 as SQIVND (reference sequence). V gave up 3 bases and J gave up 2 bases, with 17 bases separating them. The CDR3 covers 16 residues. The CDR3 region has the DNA TGTGCCAGTAGTATGAGGTTTCGGACCGTAACCTACGAGCAGTACTTC. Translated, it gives CASSMRFRTVTYEQYF.

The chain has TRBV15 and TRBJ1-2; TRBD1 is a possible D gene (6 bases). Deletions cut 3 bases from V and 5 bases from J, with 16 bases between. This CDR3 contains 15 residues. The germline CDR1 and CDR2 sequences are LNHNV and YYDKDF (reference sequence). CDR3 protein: CATSRGAGVGYGYTF. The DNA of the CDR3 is TGTGCCACCAGCAGGGGGGCCGGGGTTGGGTATGGCTACACCTTC.

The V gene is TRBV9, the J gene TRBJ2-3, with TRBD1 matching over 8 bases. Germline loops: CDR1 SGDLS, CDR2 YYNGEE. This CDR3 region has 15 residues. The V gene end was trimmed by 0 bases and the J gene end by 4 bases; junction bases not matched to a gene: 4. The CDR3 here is CASSVGQGAPDTQYF. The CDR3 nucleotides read TGTGCCAGCAGCGTAGGTCAGGGGGCCCCAGATACGCAGTATTTT.

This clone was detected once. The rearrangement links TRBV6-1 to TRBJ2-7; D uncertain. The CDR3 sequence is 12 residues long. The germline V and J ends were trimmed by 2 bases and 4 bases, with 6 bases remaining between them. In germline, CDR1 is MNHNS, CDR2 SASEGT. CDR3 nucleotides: TGTGCCAGCAGTGAATTAGGTTACGAGCAGTACTTC. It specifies CASSELGYEQYF.

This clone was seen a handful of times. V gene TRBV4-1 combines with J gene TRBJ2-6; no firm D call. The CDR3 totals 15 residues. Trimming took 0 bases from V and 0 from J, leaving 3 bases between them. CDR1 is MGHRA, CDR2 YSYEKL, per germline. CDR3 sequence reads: CASSQDRSGANVLTF. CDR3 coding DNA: TGCGCCAGCAGCCAAGACCGCTCTGGGGCCAACGTCCTGACTTTC.